This T cell receptor beta chain originates from a study of CD4 T cells in relation to SARS-CoV-2 and coronaviruses. Overall study: Negative control cultures got HIV-1 Nef peptides or no peptide. General study points: Crossreactive clones expanded significantly less to SARS-CoV-2 than monoreactive clones.

CDR3 size: 15 residues. V lost 0 bases and J lost 5, with 15 bases in between. Germline V CDR1 and CDR2: SGHDT, YYEEEE. The protocol was immunoSEQ multiplex PCR, while the TCRdb copy is restricted to in-frame clones and leaves out a portion. The sample lists about 16,000 clones; nearly 85% were seen once. Before the COVID-19 pandemic, during about 2011-2019, CD4+ T cells were taken from unexposed donors. After less than 11 days of culture, CD4+ T cells were isolated. Points on this clone: Its antigen is unknown.

The source is a human donor in good health. The material sequenced was CD4+ T cells from PBMCs, cultured in vitro. The chain uses TRBV5-6 and TRBJ2-7; D is perhaps TRBD1 (6 bases). The CDR3 sequence: CASSLVGQYPDEQYF. CDR3 coding DNA: TGTGCCAGCAGCTTGGTGGGACAATACCCCGACGAGCAGTACTTC.